This TCR beta chain was obtained from a study of blood T cell repertoires in COVID-19. Study-level background: COVID-19 samples collected from the United States, Italy and Spain covered acute and convalescent phases. PBMCs, B-cell-depleted T cells, or T cells were the source of the cDNA or gDNA that made up the material.

Seattle's enrolled individuals joined amid active infection and were then monitored longitudinally. With 6 bases removed from V and 6 bases from J, the gap between germline ends came to 12 bases. The CDR3 runs to 13 residues. Germline V gene lookup returns CDR1 ENHRY and CDR2 SYGVKD. Per the authors' pipeline: Reference gene primers were amplified, and this amplification served to estimate nucleated cell counts. Clones were sequenced by immunoSEQ multiplex PCR, and TCRdb holds only the in-frame ones, with some missing. V and J calls plus clone size are reproduced from that table; the DNA served to infer D and trimming. The sample contains 80,000 or so clones, 70% to 90% of which appear only once.

The chain links TRBV10-3 to TRBJ1-3; D gene ambiguous. What was sequenced was peripheral blood. The receptor's source is a man aged 50 to 59 with COVID-19, enrolled during active disease. This CDR3 reads CAISPSRKNTIYF. The CDR3 DNA sequence: TGTGCCATCAGCCCCAGCAGGAAAAACACCATATATTTT.